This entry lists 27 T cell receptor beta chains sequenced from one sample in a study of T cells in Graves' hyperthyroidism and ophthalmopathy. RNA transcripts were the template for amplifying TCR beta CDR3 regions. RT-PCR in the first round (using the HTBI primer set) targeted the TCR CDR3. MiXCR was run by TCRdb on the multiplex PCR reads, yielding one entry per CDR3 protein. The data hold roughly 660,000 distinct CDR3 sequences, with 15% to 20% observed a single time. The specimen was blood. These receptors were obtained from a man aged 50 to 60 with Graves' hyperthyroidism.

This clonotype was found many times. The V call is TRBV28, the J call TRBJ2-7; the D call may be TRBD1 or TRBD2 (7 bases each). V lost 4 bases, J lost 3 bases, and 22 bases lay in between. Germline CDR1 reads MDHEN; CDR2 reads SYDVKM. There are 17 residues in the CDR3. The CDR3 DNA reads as TGTGCCAGCAGTTCGAACGGGGAGGGGGCACGGGACTACGAGCAGTACTTC. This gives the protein CASSSNGEGARDYEQYF.

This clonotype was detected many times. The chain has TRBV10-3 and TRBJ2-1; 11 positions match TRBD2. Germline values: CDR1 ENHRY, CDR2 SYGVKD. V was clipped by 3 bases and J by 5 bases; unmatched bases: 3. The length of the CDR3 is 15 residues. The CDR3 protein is CAISDPTSGNNEQFF. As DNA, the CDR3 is TGTGCCATCAGTGACCCGACTAGCGGGAACAATGAGCAGTTCTTC.

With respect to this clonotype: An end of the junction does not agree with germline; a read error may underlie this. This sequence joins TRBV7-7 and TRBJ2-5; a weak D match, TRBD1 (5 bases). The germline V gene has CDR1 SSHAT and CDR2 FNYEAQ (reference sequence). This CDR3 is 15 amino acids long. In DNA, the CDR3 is TGTGCTAGCAGCTTAGGTCGACAGCCACAAGAGACCCAGTACTTC. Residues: CASSLGRQPQETQYF.

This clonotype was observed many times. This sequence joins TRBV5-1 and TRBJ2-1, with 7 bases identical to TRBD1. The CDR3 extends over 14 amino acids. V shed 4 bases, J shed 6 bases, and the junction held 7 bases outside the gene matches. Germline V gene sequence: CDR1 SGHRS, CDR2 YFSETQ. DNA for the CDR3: TGCGCCAGCAGCACAGGACAGGTTAGCAATGAGCAGTTCTTC. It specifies CASSTGQVSNEQFF.

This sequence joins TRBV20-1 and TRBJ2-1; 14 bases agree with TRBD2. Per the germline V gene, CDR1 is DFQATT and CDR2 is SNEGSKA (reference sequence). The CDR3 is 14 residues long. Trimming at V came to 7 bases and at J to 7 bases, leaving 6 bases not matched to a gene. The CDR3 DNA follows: TGCAGTGTCTTGACTAGCGGGAGGGGGAATGAGCAGTTCTTC. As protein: CSVLTSGRGNEQFF.

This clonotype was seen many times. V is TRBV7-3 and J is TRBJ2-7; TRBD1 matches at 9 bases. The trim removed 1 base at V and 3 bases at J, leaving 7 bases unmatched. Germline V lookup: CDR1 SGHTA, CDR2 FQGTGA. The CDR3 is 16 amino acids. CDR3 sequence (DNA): TGTGCCAGCAGCTTAAGGCCTAGGGGACAGGGCTACGAGCAGTACTTC. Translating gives CASSLRPRGQGYEQYF.

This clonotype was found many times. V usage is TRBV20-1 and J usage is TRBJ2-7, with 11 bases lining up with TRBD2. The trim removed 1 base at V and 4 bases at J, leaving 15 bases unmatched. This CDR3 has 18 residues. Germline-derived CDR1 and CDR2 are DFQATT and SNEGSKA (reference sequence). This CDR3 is CSARGGGTPGTSGYEQYF. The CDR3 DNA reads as TGCAGTGCTAGAGGGGGGGGGACCCCCGGGACTAGCGGTTACGAGCAGTACTTC.

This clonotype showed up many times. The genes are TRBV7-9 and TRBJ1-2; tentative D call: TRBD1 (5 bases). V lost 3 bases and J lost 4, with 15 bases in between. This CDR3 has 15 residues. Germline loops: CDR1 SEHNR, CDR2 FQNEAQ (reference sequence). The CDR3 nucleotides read TGTGCCAGCAGCTTTCAGGGCTCCTTAGGCTATGGCTACACCTTC. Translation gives CASSFQGSLGYGYTF.

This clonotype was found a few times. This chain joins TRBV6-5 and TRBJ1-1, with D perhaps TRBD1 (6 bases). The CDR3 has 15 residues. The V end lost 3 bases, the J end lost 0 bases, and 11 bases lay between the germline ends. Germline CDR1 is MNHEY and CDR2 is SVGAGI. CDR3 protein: CASSYVGGLNTEAFF. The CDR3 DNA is TGTGCCAGCAGTTATGTGGGGGGCCTGAACACTGAAGCTTTCTTT.

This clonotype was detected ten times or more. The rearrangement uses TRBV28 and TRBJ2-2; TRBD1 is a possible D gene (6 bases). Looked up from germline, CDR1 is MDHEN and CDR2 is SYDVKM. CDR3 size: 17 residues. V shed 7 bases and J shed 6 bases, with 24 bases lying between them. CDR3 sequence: CASNPTRANRASGELFF. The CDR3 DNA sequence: TGTGCCAGCAATCCTACACGAGCTAACAGGGCCTCCGGGGAGCTGTTTTTT. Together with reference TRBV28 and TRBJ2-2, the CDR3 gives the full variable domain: DVKVTQSSRYLVKRTGEKVFLECVQDMDHENMFWYRQDPGLGLRLIYFSYDVKMKEKGDIPEGYSVSREKKERFSLILESASTNQTSMYLCASNPTRANRASGELFFGEGSRLTVL.

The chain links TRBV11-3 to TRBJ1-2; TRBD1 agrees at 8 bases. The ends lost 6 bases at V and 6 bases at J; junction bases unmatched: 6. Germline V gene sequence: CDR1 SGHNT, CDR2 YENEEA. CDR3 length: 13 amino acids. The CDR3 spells CASSYAGGNGYTF. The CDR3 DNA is TGTGCCAGCAGTTACGCAGGGGGCAATGGCTACACCTTC. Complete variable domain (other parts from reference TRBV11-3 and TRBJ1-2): EAGVVQSPRYKIIEKKQPVAFWCNPISGHNTLYWYLQNLGQGPELLIRYENEEAVDDSQLPKDRFSAERLKGVDSTLKIQPAELGDSAVYLCASSYAGGNGYTFGSGTRLTVV.

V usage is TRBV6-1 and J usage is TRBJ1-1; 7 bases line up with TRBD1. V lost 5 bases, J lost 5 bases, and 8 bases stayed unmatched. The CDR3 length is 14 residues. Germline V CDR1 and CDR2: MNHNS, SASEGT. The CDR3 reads CASSIGGRVTEAFF. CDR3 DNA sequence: TGTGCCAGCAGTATAGGGGGCCGTGTTACTGAAGCTTTCTTT.

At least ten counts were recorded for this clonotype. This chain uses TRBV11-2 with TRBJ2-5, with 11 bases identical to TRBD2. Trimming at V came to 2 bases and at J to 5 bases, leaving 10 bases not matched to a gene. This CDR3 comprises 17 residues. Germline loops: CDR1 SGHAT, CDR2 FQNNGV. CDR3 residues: CASSLPFGLAGGETQYF. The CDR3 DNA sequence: TGTGCCAGCAGCTTACCCTTCGGGCTAGCGGGAGGTGAGACCCAGTACTTC. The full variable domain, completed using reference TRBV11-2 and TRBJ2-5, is EAGVAQSPRYKIIEKRQSVAFWCNPISGHATLYWYQQILGQGPKLLIQFQNNGVVDDSQLPKDRFSAERLKGVDSTLKIQPAKLEDSAVYLCASSLPFGLAGGETQYFGPGTRLLVL.

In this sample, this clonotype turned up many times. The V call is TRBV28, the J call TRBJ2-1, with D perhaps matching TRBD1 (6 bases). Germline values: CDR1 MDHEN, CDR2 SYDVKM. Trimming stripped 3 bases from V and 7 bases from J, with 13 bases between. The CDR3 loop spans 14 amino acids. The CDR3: CASSFRGSVNEQFF. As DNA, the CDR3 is TGTGCCAGCAGTTTTAGGGGGTCGGTAAATGAGCAGTTCTTC.

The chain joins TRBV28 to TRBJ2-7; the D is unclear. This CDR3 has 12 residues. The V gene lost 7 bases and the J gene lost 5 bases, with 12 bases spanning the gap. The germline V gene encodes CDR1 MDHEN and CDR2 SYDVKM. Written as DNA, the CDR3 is TGTGCCAGCATGGGGTATGTCGACGAGCAGTACTTC. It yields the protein CASMGYVDEQYF.

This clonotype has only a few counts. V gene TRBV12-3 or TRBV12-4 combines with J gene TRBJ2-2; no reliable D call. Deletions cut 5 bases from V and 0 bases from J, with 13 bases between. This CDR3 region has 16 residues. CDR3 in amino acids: CASSPPRPPNTGELFF. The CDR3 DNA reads TGTGCCAGCAGTCCCCCCCGACCGCCGAACACCGGGGAGCTGTTTTTT.

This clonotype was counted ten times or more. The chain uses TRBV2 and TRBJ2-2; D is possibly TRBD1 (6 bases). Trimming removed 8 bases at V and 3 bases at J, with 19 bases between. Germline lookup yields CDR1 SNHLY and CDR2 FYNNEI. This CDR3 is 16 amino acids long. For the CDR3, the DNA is TGTGCCAGCGAACAAACAGGGCTAACCTACACCGGGGAGCTGTTTTTT. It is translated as CASEQTGLTYTGELFF.

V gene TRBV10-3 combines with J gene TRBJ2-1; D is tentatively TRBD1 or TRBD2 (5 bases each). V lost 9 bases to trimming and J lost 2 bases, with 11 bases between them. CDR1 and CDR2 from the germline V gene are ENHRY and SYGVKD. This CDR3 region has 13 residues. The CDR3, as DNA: TGTGCCATTCGGGACGGCCCCTACAATGAGCAGTTCTTC. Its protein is CAIRDGPYNEQFF.

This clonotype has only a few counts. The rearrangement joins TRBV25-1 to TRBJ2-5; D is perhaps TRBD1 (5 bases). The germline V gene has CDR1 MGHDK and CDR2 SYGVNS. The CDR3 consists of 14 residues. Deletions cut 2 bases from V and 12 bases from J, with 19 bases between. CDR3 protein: CASSEQLTASVEYF. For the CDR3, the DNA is TGTGCCAGCAGTGAACAATTGACAGCCTCGGTGGAGTACTTC.

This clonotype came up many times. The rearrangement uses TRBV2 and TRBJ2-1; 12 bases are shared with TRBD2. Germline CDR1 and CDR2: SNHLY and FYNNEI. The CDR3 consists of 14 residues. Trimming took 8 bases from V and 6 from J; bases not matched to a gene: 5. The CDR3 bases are TGTGCCAGCGGGGGACTAGCGGGCTTCAATGAGCAGTTCTTC. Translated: CASGGLAGFNEQFF.

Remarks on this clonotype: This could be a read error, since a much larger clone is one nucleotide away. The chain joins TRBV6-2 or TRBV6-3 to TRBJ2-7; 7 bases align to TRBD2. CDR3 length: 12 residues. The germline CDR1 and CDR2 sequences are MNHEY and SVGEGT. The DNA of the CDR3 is TGTGCCTGCAGCCGGGGAGGGAGGAAGCAGTACTTC. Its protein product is CACSRGGRKQYF.

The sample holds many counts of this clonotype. The DNA of the CDR3 is TGTGCCATCAGCGTAGGGGGAAATAGCAATCAGCCCCAGCATTTT. It yields the protein CAISVGGNSNQPQHF. The J gene is TRBJ1-5, the V gene TRBV10-3, with a tentative D call TRBD1 (6 bases). V gave up 6 bases and J gave up 0 bases, with 12 bases separating them. Germline V gene lookup returns CDR1 ENHRY and CDR2 SYGVKD. This CDR3 spans 15 amino acids.

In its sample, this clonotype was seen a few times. The CDR3 protein is CASRALQGGNQPQHF. CDR3 nucleotides: TGTGCCAGCAGGGCATTACAGGGAGGCAATCAGCCCCAGCATTTT. The chain carries TRBV2 and TRBJ1-5; D might be TRBD1 (6 bases). CDR1 SNHLY and CDR2 FYNNEI come from the germline V gene. V gave up 6 bases and J gave up 2 bases, with 14 bases separating them. The CDR3 is made up of 15 amino acids.

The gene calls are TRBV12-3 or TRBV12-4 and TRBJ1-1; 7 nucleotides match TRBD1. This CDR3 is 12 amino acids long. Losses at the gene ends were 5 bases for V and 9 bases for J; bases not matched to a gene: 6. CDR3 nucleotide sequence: TGTGCCAGCAGTCTCAGGACAGGTAAAGCTTTCTTT. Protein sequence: CASSLRTGKAFF.

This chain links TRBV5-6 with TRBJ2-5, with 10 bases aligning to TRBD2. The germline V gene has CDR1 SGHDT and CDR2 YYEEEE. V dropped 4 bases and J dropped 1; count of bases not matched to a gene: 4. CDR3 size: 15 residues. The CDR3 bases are TGTGCCAGCAGCACGTGGACTAGCGGCCAAGAGACCCAGTACTTC. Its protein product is CASSTWTSGQETQYF.

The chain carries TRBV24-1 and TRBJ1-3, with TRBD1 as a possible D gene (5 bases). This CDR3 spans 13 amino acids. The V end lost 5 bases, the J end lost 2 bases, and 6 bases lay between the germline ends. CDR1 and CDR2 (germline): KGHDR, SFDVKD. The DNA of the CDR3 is TGTGCCACCAGTGTAGGGGCTGGAAACACCATATATTTT. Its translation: CATSVGAGNTIYF.

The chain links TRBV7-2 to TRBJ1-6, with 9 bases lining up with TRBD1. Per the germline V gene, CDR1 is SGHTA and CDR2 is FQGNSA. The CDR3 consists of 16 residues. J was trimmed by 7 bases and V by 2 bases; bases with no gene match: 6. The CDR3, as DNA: TGTGCCAGCAGCTTAAGGGACAGGGTGAGGAATTCACCCCTCCACTTT. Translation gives CASSLRDRVRNSPLHF. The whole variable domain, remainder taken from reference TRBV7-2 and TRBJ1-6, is GAGVSQSPSNKVTEKGKDVELRCDPISGHTALYWYRQSLGQGLEFLIYFQGNSAPDKSGLPSDRFSAERTGGSVSTLTIQRTQQEDSAVYLCASSLRDRVRNSPLHFGNGTRLTVT.